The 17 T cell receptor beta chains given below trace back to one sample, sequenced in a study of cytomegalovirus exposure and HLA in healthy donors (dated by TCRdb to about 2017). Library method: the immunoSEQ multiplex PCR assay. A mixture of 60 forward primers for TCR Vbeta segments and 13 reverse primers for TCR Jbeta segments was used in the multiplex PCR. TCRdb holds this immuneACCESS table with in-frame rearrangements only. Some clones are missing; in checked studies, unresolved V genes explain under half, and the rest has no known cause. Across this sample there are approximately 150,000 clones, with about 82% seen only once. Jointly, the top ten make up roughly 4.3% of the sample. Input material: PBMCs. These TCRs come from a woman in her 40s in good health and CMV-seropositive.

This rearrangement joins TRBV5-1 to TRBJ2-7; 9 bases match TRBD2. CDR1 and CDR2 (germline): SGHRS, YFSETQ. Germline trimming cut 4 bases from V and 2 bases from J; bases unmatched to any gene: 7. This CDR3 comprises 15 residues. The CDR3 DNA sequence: TGCGCCAGCAGCCCTCTAGCGGGACCTACCTACGAGCAGTACTTC. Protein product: CASSPLAGPTYEQYF.

CDR3 amino acids: CASRSGTVNTEAFF. The CDR3 nucleotides are TGTGCCAGCAGATCCGGGACAGTGAACACTGAAGCTTTCTTT. The chain links TRBV6-6 to TRBJ1-1, with 7 positions matching TRBD1. J was trimmed by 0 bases and V by 6 bases; bases with no gene match: 4. CDR3 size: 14 residues. Germline loops: CDR1 MNHNY, CDR2 SVGAGI (reference sequence).

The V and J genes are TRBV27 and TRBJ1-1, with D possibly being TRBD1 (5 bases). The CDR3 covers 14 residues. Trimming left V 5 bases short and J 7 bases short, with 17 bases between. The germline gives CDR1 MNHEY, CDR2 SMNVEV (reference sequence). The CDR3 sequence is CASSGGDHYNEAFF. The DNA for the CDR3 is TGTGCCAGCAGTGGAGGGGACCACTATAATGAAGCTTTCTTT.

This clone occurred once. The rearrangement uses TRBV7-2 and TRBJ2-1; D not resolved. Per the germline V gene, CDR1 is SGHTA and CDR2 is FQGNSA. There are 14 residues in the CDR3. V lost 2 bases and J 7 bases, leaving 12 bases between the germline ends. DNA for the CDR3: TGTGCCAGCAGCTTAAGTCTAGTCGGAAATGAGCAGTTCTTC. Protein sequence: CASSLSLVGNEQFF.

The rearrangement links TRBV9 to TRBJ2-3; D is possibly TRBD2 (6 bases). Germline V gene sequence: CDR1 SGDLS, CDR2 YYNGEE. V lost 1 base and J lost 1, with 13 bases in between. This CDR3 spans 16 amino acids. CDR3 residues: CASSVSAGPGTDTQYF. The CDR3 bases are TGTGCCAGCAGCGTATCGGCGGGGCCGGGCACAGATACGCAGTATTTT.

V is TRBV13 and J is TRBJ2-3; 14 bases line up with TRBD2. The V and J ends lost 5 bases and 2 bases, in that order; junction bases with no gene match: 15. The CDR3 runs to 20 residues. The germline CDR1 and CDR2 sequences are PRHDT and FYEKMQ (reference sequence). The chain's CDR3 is CASSPRGTSGSMRATDTQYF. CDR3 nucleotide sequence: TGTGCCAGCAGCCCTAGAGGGACTAGCGGGAGCATGAGGGCCACAGATACGCAGTATTTT.

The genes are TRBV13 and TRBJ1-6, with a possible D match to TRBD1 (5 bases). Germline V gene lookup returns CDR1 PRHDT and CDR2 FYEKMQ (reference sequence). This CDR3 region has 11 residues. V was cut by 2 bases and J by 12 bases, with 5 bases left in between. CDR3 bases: TGTGCCAGCAGCTTACAGGGACCCCTCCACTTT. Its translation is CASSLQGPLHF.

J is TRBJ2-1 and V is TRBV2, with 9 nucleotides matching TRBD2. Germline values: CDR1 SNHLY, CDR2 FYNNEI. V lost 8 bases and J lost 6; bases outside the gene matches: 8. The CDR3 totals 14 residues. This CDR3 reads CASLGVSGSNEQFF. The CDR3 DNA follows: TGTGCCAGCCTTGGGGTTAGCGGGAGCAATGAGCAGTTCTTC.

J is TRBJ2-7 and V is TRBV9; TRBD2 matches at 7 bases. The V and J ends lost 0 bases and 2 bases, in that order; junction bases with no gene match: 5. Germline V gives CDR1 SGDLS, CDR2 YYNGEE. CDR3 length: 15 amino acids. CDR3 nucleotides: TGTGCCAGCAGCGTAGGGGGCGGGAGAGCCTACGAGCAGTACTTC. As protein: CASSVGGGRAYEQYF.

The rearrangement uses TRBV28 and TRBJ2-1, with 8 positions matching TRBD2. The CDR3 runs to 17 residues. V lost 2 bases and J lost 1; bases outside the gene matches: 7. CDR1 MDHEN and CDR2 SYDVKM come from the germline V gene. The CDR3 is CASSLADSGMSYNEQFF. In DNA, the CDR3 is TGTGCCAGCAGTTTAGCTGATAGCGGGATGTCCTACAATGAGCAGTTCTTC.

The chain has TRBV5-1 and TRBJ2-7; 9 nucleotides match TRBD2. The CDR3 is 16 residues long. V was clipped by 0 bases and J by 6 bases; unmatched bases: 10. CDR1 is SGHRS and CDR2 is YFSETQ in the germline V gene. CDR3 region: CASSLDVSLAGSEQYF. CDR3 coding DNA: TGCGCCAGCAGCTTGGATGTATCGCTAGCGGGGTCCGAGCAGTACTTC.

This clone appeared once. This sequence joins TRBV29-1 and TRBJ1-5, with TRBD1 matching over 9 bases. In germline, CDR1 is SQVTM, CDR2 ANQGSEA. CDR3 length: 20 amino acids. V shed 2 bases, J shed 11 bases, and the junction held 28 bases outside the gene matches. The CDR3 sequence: CSVEYAGQGKGWGGDKTQHF. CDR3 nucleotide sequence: TGCAGCGTTGAATATGCGGGACAGGGAAAGGGATGGGGAGGCGATAAGACCCAGCATTTT.

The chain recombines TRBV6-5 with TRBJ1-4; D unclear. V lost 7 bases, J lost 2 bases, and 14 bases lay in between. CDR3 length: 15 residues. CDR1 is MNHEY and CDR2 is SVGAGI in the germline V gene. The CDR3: CASTSGSVTNEKLFF. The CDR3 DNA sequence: TGTGCCAGCACTAGCGGGTCGGTTACTAATGAAAAACTGTTTTTT.

CDR3 protein: CASSEQGHMYEQYF. Here the CDR3 DNA reads TGTGCCAGCAGTGAACAAGGACATATGTACGAGCAGTACTTC. The chain carries TRBV6-1 and TRBJ2-7; D possibly corresponds to TRBD1 (5 bases). CDR3 size: 14 residues. Per germline, CDR1 MNHNS and CDR2 SASEGT. Trimming left V 2 bases short and J 4 bases short, with 12 bases between.

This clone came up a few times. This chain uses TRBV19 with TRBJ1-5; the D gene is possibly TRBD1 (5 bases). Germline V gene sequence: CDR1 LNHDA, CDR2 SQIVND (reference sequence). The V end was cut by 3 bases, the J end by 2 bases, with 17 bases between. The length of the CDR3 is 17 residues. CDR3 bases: TGTGCCAGTAGTATGCGGGGAGGGGTCCTCCGCAATCAGCCCCAGCATTTT. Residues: CASSMRGGVLRNQPQHF.

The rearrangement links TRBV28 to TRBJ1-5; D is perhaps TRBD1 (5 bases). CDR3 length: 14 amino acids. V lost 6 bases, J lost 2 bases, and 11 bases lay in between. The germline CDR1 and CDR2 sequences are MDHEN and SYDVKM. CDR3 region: CASSQGMGNQPQHF. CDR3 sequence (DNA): TGTGCCAGCAGCCAGGGCATGGGCAATCAGCCCCAGCATTTT.

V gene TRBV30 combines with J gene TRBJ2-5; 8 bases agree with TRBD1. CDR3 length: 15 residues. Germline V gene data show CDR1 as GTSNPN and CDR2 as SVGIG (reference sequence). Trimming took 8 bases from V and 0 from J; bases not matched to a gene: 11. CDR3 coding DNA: TGTGCCACTACAGGGGGGAAGAAACACCAAGAGACCCAGTACTTC. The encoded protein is CATTGGKKHQETQYF.